This note documents a single TCR beta chain sequence. Its specificity is unknown. Random hexamers were used to reverse transcribe the RNA input (roughly 0.5 to 1 ug). Amplification of TCR beta CDR3 was carried out by immunoSEQ multiplex PCR, which covered 54 Vbeta and 13 Jbeta segments. One entry per CDR3 protein, called by TCRdb with MiXCR from the immunoSEQ multiplex PCR reads. The data contain 200,000 to 250,000 distinct CDR3 sequences, roughly 93% of them singletons. Through negative isolation, CD4+ and CD8+ T cells were obtained, while TEMRA cells were enriched using FACS. These data belong to a study of CD8 T cells in Susac syndrome. Study summary: When their blood was taken, patients with Susac syndrome were therapy-naive, taking corticosteroids, or taking intravenous immunoglobulin alone.

V lost 3 bases and J lost 0, with 5 bases in between. This CDR3 has 13 amino acids. General study results and limits: As the study acknowledged, the number of individuals who were part of its TCR sequencing and HLA analysis was relatively small.

Sample: CD4+ T cells from PBMCs. The source of this sequence is a human donor with Susac syndrome. The chain has TRBV12-3 or TRBV12-4 and TRBJ2-5; perhaps TRBD1 as D (5 bases). Written as DNA, the CDR3 is TGTGCCAGCAGTTTGGGGCACCAAGAGACCCAGTACTTC. Residues: CASSLGHQETQYF.